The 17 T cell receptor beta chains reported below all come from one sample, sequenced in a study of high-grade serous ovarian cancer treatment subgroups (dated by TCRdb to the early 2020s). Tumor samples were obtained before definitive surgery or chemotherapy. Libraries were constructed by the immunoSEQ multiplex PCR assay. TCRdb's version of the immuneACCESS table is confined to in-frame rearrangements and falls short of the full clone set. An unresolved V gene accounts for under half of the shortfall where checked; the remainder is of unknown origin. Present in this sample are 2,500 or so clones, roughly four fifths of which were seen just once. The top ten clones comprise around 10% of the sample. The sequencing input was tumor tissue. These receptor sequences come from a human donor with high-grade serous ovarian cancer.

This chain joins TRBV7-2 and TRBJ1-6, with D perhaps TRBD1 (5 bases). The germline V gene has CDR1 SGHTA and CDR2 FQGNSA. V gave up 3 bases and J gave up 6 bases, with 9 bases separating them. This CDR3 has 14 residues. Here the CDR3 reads CASSFGTVNSPLHF. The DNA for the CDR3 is TGTGCCAGCAGCTTCGGGACGGTTAATTCACCCCTCCACTTT.

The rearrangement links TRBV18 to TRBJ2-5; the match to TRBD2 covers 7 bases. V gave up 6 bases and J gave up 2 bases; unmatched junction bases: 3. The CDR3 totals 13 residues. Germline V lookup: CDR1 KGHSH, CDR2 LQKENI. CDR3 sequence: CASSPGRQETQYF. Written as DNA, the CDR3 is TGTGCCAGCTCCCCCGGGAGGCAAGAGACCCAGTACTTC.

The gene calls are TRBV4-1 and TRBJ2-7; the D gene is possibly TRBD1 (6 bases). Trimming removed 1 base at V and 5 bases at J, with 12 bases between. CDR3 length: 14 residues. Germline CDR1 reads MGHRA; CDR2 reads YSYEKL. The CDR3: CASSQAGGRDEQYF. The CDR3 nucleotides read TGCGCCAGCAGCCAAGCTGGGGGCCGGGACGAGCAGTACTTC.

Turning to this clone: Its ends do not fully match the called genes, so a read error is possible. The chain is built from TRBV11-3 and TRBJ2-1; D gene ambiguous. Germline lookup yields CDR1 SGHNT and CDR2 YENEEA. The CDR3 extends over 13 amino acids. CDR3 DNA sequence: TGTGCCAGCAGCTTCGGGCTAATGAATGCGCAGTTCTTC. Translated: CASSFGLMNAQFF. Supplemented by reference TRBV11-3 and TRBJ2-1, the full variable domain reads EAGVVQSPRYKIIEKKQPVAFWCNPISGHNTLYWYLQNLGQGPELLIRYENEEAVDDSQLPKDRFSAERLKGVDSTLKIQPAELGDSAVYLCASSFGLMNAQFFGPGTRLTVL.

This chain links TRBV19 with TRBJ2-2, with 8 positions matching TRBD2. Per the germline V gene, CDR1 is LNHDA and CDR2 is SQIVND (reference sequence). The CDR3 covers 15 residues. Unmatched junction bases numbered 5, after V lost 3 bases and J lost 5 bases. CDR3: CASSMERGRTGELFF. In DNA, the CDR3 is TGTGCCAGTAGTATGGAGCGGGGGCGGACCGGGGAGCTGTTTTTT.

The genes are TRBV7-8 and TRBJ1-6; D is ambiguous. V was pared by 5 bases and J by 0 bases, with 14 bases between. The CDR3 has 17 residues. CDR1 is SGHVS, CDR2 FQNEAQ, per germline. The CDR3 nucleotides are TGTGCCAGCAGCGGAGGGAGCGCGAGCTCCTATAATTCACCCCTCCACTTT. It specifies CASSGGSASSYNSPLHF.

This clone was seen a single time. For the CDR3, the DNA is TGTGCCAGCAGCCCCGGACCCCCCTACGAGCAGTACTTC. This encodes CASSPGPPYEQYF. The rearrangement uses TRBV5-6 and TRBJ2-7; unclear D gene. The germline V gene has CDR1 SGHDT and CDR2 YYEEEE. This CDR3 has 13 residues. V was trimmed by 4 bases and J by 2 bases, leaving 10 bases between them.

The CDR3 DNA sequence: TGTGCCAGTAGAACCGTCGACAGGAACACTGAAGCTTTCTTT. Encoded protein: CASRTVDRNTEAFF. The V gene is TRBV19, the J gene TRBJ1-1; maybe TRBD1 (5 bases). This CDR3 region has 14 residues. Germline CDR1 is LNHDA and CDR2 is SQIVND (reference sequence). V gave up 6 bases and J gave up 1 base, with 12 bases separating them.

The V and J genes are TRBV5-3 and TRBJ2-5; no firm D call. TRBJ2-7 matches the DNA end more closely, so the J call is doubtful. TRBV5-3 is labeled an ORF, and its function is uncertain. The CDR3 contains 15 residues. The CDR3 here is CARSWSTTVLYEQYF. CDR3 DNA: TGTGCCAGAAGCTGGAGTACCACCGTCCTCTACGAGCAGTACTTC.

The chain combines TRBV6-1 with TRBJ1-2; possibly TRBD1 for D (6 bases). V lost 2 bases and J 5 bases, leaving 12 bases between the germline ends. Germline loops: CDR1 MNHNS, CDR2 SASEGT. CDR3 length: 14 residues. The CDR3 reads CASSESQGGYGYTF. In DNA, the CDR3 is TGTGCCAGCAGTGAAAGTCAAGGGGGGTATGGCTACACCTTC.

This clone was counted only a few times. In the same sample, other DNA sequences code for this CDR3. The CDR3 nucleotides are TGCGCCAGCAGCTTGGGACAGCACACAGATACGCAGTATTTT. Amino acids: CASSLGQHTDTQYF. The J gene is TRBJ2-3, the V gene TRBV5-1; D is possibly TRBD1 (5 bases). The V and J ends lost 0 bases and 2 bases respectively, with 7 bases between them. The CDR3 consists of 14 residues. Germline V gene lookup returns CDR1 SGHRS and CDR2 YFSETQ.

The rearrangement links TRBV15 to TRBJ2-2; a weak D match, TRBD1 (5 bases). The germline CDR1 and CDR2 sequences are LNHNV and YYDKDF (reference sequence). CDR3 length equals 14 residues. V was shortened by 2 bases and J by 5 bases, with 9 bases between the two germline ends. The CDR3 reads CATSRSKGTGELFF. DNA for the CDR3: TGTGCCACCAGCAGAAGTAAGGGGACCGGGGAGCTGTTTTTT.

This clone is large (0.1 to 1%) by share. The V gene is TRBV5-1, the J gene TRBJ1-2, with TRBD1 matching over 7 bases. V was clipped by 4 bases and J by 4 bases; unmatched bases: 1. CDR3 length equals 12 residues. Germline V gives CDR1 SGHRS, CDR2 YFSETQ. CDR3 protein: CASSEGAYGYTF. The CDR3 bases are TGCGCCAGCAGCGAGGGGGCCTATGGCTACACCTTC.

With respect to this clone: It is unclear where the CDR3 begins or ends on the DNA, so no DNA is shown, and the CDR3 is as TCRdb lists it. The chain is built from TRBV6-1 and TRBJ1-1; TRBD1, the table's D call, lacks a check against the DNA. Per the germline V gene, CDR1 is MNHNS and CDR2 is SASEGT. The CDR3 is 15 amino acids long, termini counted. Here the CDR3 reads CASSEAGGWGQGAFF.

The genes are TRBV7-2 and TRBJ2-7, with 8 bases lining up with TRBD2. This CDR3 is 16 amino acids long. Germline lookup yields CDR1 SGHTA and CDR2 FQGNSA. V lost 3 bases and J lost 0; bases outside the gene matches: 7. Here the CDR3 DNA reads TGTGCCAGCAGCTTCCGAGCGGGGGCTTACTCCTACGAGCAGTACTTC. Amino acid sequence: CASSFRAGAYSYEQYF.

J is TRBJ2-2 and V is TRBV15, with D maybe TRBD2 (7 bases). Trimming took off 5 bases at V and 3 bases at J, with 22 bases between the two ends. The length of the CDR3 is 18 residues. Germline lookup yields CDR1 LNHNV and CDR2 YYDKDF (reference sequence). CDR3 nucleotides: TGTGCCACCAGCCCGCGGCGGGACGGGGGGCCGGACACCGGGGAGCTGTTTTTT. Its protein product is CATSPRRDGGPDTGELFF.

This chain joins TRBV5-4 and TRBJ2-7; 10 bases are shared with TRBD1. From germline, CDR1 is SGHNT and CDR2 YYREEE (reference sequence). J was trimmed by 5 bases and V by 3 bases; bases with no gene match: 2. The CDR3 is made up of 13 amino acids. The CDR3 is CASSSGTGDEQYF. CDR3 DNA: TGTGCCAGCAGCTCAGGGACAGGGGACGAGCAGTACTTC.